These T cell receptor beta chains were read from a single sample in a study of response to subunit inactivated influenza vaccine. One entry per CDR3 protein, called by TCRdb with MiXCR from the RT-PCR reads. The sample has a few hundred thousand distinct CDR3 sequences, about 11% seen once; the top ten hold about 10%. Another study also made use of these data, one on T cells expressing NK-cell markers.

The material sequenced was PBMCs from blood, taken on the day of vaccination. All receptors come from a man in his fifties who received an inactivated influenza vaccine. CDR3s leave out the opening cysteine and the closing phenylalanine or tryptophan. A D gene is named only where the DNA matches it firmly.

j_gene	len	v_gene	d_gene	CDR3aa
TRBJ1-4	13	TRBV5-6	.	ASSFRKVTNEKLF
TRBJ2-1	10	TRBV7-3	.	ASSLLGSEQF
TRBJ1-1	10	TRBV2	.	ASSDTRAGRF
TRBJ2-6	13	TRBV12-3/TRBV12-4	.	ASRPSGSGANVLT
TRBJ1-2	10	TRBV25-1	.	ASSEFRDGYT
TRBJ2-7	12	TRBV20-1	.	SARDLPRSYEQY
TRBJ2-3	15	TRBV5-1	TRBD2	ASSGARTRRGTDTQY
TRBJ1-5	13	TRBV6-2/TRBV6-3	.	ASSYEGVGNQPQH
TRBJ1-2	12	TRBV5-6	.	ASSSLDSNYGYT
TRBJ1-3	12	TRBV6-9	.	ASSRGGLGNTIY
TRBJ1-2	15	TRBV6-1	TRBD1	ASSPLIGQGAGYGYT
TRBJ1-1	12	TRBV7-2	TRBD1	ASSFGTAITEAF
TRBJ2-7	13	TRBV5-4	TRBD2	ASSLASSGNYEQY
TRBJ2-1	12	TRBV28	TRBD1	ASRTGGVYNEQF
TRBJ2-1	17	TRBV5-1	TRBD2	ASRKRLAGGPYLDNEQF
TRBJ1-2	10	TRBV29-1	.	SDLTAGDGYT
TRBJ1-2	9	TRBV7-9	.	ASRPFYGYT
TRBJ2-4	16	TRBV6-5	TRBD2	ASSYSMGAGASKNIQY
TRBJ2-6	15	TRBV2	TRBD2	ASSVGGRGPGANVLT
TRBJ1-3	11	TRBV10-3	TRBD1	AISRDRGNTIY
TRBJ1-2	10	TRBV12-3/TRBV12-4	.	ASSLSLGGYT
TRBJ2-2	10	TRBV10-2	.	ASRQDTGELF
TRBJ2-1	13	TRBV5-1	TRBD2	ASSLEVAGNNEQF
TRBJ2-5	14	TRBV7-9	.	ASSLLRQAGQETQY
TRBJ2-3	15	TRBV3-1	.	ASSQDVGAYSTDTQY
TRBJ2-2	13	TRBV12-3/TRBV12-4	TRBD1	ASSPRGTGAGELF
TRBJ2-3	14	TRBV6-5	.	ASSYSSRSSVDTQY
TRBJ2-1	14	TRBV4-3	TRBD1	ASRPDRGSSYNEQF
TRBJ2-6	10	TRBV20-1	.	SAAYGANVLT
TRBJ2-3	13	TRBV27	TRBD2	ASSLISGATDTQY
TRBJ2-5	12	TRBV11-2	.	ASSRWGVGETQY
TRBJ2-1	20	TRBV3-1	TRBD2	ASSRILLLAGGHMVYYNEQF
TRBJ1-5	13	TRBV4-3	.	ASSQDSMGDQPQH
TRBJ2-1	14	TRBV20-1	TRBD1	SAGGTGGRSYNEQF
TRBJ2-1	16	TRBV20-1	TRBD2	SARPGLAGTITYNEQF
TRBJ2-5	16	TRBV28	TRBD1	ASSLRQGRKRYQETQY
TRBJ1-1	11	TRBV4-3	.	ASSEEMNTEAF
TRBJ1-1	12	TRBV7-9	.	ASIIGGWDTEAF
TRBJ1-6	13	TRBV7-2	.	ASSPTGGNNSPLH
TRBJ2-7	11	TRBV20-1	.	SASSWAALGQY
TRBJ2-3	14	TRBV6-2/TRBV6-3	.	ASSYGPGTSTDTQY
TRBJ2-1	13	TRBV7-3	TRBD1	ASSKGTGTYNEQF
TRBJ2-3	13	TRBV4-3	.	ASSQDRRSTDTQY
TRBJ2-5	11	TRBV7-7	TRBD1	ASSRGLKETQY
TRBJ2-7	9	TRBV29-1	.	SVGRGAEQY